What follows is one TCR beta chain and its context. Generated by immunoSEQ multiplex PCR, the TCRdb table keeps only in-frame clones and is missing some. The table records some 41,000 clones, less than 95% of them present only once. These data belong to a study of T cell changes during pregnancy in multiple sclerosis. The CDR3 runs to 16 residues. J was trimmed by 1 base and V by 6 bases; bases with no gene match: 9. CDR1 and CDR2 (germline): MDHEN, SYDVKM. The starting material was CD8+ T cells from peripheral blood mononuclear cells, obtained in the first trimester of pregnancy. This chain links TRBV28 with TRBJ2-5, with 9 bases identical to TRBD2. This TCR was sampled from a female donor with multiple sclerosis, enrolled in a pregnancy study. Here the CDR3 DNA reads TGTGCCAGCAGCCTCCGGCTAGCGGGGTTCCAAGAGACCCAGTACTTC. Translation: CASSLRLAGFQETQYF.